These 5 T cell receptor beta chains were all obtained from the same sample, sequenced in a study of T cells in Graves' hyperthyroidism and ophthalmopathy (dated by TCRdb to between 2018 and 2020). Receptor libraries were prepared by multiplex PCR. Instrument used: Illumina HiSeq 2000. Amplification of TCR beta CDR3 regions was carried out from RNA transcripts. A first-round RT-PCR of the TCR CDR3 used the HTBI primer set with the Qiagen OneStep RT-PCR kit. TCRdb applied fastp at Q25 and MiXCR to the public reads, then kept only in-frame beta chains. Each CDR3 protein gets just one entry, which takes the most common genes and DNA from the rows behind it. The sample contains about 370,000 distinct CDR3 sequences, around 15% of them found a single time. Approximately 19% of the sample rests with the top ten. Sample: blood. Receptors originate from a woman aged 60 to 75 with Graves' ophthalmopathy.

This clonotype occurred many times. The chain recombines TRBV20-1 with TRBJ1-5; TRBD1 matches at 7 bases. Germline-derived CDR1 and CDR2 are DFQATT and SNEGSKA (reference sequence). V was clipped by 3 bases and J by 10 bases; unmatched bases: 15. The CDR3 covers 15 residues. Written as DNA, the CDR3 is TGCAGTGCTAGGGGGGGAACAGGGGATTTGGGTCCCCAGCATTTT. Encoded protein: CSARGGTGDLGPQHF.

The chain employs TRBV5-1 and TRBJ1-4, with no clear D. Trimming removed 5 bases at V and 4 bases at J, with 9 bases between. This CDR3 is built from 13 residues. Germline V gives CDR1 SGHRS, CDR2 YFSETQ. CDR3 DNA: TGCGCCAGCAGTGGGCAGCGTAATGAAAAACTGTTTTTT. Protein: CASSGQRNEKLFF.

This clonotype was seen more than once but under ten times. V and J are TRBV7-9 and TRBJ2-3; the D gene is possibly TRBD1 (6 bases). Trimming took 4 bases from V and 6 from J, leaving 17 bases between them. CDR3 size: 15 residues. Germline V gene sequence: CDR1 SEHNR, CDR2 FQNEAQ (reference sequence). As DNA, the CDR3 is TGTGCCAGCAGCTACCCCCTGGGGGCCGTGGATACGCAGTATTTT. It encodes CASSYPLGAVDTQYF.

Ten or more counts support this clonotype. V gene TRBV29-1 combines with J gene TRBJ2-5; D not certain. The CDR3 contains 13 residues. Between the trimmed V and J ends, which lost 6 bases and 5 bases, there was a span of 16 bases. Germline loops: CDR1 SQVTM, CDR2 ANQGSEA. CDR3: CSVHGRAVETQYF. DNA of the CDR3: TGCAGCGTACATGGACGGGCAGTCGAGACCCAGTACTTC.

This clonotype was counted at least ten times. V gene TRBV2 combines with J gene TRBJ2-1; 10 bases are a match to TRBD2. The CDR3 has 15 residues. The germline V gene has CDR1 SNHLY and CDR2 FYNNEI. V lost 4 bases to trimming and J lost 4 bases; unmatched junction nucleotides: 4. The CDR3 reads CASSARTSGYNEQFF. CDR3 in DNA: TGTGCCAGCAGTGCCCGGACTAGCGGATACAATGAGCAGTTCTTC.